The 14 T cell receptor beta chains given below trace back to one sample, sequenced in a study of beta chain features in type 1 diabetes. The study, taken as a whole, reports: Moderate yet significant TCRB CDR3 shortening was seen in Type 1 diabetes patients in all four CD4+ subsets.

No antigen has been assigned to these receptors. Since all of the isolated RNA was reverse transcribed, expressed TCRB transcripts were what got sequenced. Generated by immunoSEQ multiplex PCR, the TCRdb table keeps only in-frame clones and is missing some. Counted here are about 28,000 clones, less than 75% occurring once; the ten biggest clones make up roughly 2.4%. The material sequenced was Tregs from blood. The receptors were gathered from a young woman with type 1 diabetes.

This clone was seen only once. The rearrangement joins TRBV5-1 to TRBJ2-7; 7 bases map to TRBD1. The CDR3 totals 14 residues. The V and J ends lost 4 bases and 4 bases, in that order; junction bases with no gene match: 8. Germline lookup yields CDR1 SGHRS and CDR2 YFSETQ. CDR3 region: CASSPDREGYEQYF. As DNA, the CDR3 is TGCGCCAGCAGCCCAGACAGGGAAGGTTACGAGCAGTACTTC.

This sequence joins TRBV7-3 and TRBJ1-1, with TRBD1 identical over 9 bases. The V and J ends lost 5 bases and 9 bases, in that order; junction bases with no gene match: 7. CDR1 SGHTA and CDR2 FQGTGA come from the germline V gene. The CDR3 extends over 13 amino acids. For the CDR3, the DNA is TGTGCCAGCAGCGTCGGACAGGGGAGAAAAGCTTTCTTT. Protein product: CASSVGQGRKAFF.

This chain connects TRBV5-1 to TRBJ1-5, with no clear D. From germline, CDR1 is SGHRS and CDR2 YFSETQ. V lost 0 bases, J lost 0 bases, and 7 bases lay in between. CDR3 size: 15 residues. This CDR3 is CASSLGTYSNQPQHF. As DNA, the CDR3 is TGCGCCAGCAGCTTGGGTACTTATAGCAATCAGCCCCAGCATTTT.

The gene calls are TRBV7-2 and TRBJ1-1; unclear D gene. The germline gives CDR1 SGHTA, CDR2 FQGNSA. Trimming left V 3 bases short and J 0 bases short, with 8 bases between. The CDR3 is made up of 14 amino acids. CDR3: CASSFGPLNTEAFF. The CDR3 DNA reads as TGTGCCAGCAGCTTCGGTCCCTTGAACACTGAAGCTTTCTTT.

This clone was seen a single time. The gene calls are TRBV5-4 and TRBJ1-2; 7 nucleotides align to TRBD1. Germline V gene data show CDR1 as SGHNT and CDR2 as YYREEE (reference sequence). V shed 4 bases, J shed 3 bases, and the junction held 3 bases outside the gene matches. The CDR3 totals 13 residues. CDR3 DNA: TGTGCCAGCAGCCGGGACAGTCACTATGGCTACACCTTC. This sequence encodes CASSRDSHYGYTF.

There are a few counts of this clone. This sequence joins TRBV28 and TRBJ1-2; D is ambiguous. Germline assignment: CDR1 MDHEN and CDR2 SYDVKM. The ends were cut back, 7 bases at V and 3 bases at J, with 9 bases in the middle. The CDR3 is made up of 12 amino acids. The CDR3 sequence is CASTVTDYGYTF. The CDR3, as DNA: TGTGCCAGCACTGTAACAGACTATGGCTACACCTTC.

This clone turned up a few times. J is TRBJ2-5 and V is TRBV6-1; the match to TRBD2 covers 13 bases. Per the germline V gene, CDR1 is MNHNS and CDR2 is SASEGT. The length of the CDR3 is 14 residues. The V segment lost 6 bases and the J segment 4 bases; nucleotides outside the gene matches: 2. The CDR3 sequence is CASRLAGGLETQYF. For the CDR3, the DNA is TGTGCCAGCAGACTAGCGGGAGGGCTAGAGACCCAGTACTTC.

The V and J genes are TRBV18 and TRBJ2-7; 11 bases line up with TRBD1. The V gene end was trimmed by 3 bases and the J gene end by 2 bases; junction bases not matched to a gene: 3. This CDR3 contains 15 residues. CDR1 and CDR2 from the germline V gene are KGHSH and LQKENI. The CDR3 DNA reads TGTGCCAGCTCACCCGGGACAGGGGGGACCTACGAGCAGTACTTC. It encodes CASSPGTGGTYEQYF.

The CDR3 DNA reads as TGTGCCAGCAGCCCTAGGGGACTTCAAGAGACCCAGTACTTC. It codes for CASSPRGLQETQYF. The chain joins TRBV7-3 to TRBJ2-5; weak D call: TRBD2 (6 bases). The CDR3 totals 14 residues. Per the germline V gene, CDR1 is SGHTA and CDR2 is FQGTGA. The V gene lost 5 bases and the J gene lost 2 bases, with 12 bases spanning the gap.

The CDR3 here is CASSRDISFNEQFF. The CDR3 nucleotides read TGCGCCAGCAGCCGGGACATATCGTTCAATGAGCAGTTCTTC. This chain uses TRBV5-1 with TRBJ2-1, with D possibly being TRBD1 (6 bases). V was pared by 4 bases and J by 6 bases, with 14 bases between. Germline lookup yields CDR1 SGHRS and CDR2 YFSETQ. The CDR3 is 14 residues long.

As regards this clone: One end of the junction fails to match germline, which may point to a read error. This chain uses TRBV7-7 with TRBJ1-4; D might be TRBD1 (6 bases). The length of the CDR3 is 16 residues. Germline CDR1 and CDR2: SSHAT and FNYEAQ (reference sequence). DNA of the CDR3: TGTGCTAGCAGCTCCAGGGGTTCTGCAACTAATGAAAAACTGTTTTTT. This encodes CASSSRGSATNEKLFF.

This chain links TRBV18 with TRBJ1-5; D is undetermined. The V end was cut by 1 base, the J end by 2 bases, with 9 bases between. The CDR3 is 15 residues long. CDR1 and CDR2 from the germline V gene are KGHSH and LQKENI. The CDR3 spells CASSPHVSGNQPQHF. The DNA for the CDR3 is TGTGCCAGCTCACCACATGTTTCGGGCAATCAGCCCCAGCATTTT.

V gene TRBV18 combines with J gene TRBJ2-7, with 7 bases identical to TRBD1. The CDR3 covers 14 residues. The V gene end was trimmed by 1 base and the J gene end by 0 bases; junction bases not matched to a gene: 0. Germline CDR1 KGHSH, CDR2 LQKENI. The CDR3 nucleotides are TGTGCCAGCTCACCACAGGGGGCCTCCTACGAGCAGTACTTC. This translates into CASSPQGASYEQYF.

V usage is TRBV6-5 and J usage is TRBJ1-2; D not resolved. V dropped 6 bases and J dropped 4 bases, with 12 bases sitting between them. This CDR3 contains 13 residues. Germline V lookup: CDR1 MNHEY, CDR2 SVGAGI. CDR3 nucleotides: TGTGCCAGCAGCCGCGGGCCTTCCTATGGCTACACCTTC. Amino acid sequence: CASSRGPSYGYTF.